Each of the 16 T cell receptor beta chains below was sequenced from the same sample in a study of T cells in Graves' hyperthyroidism and ophthalmopathy. Template material for amplifying TCR beta CDR3 regions consisted of RNA transcripts. With the HTBI primer set, the TCR CDR3 went through a first round of RT-PCR. TCRdb passed the multiplex PCR reads through MiXCR, listing each CDR3 protein once. The sample has 330,000 or so distinct CDR3 sequences, roughly 19% seen once. The sequenced sample consisted of blood. The source is a man over 45 with Graves' ophthalmopathy.

This clonotype was counted at least ten times. This sequence joins TRBV3-1 and TRBJ2-7; D is ambiguous. Germline-derived CDR1 and CDR2 are LGHDT and YNNKEL (reference sequence). The V and J ends lost 5 bases and 0 bases respectively, with 11 bases between them. CDR3 length: 14 residues. The CDR3 loop reads CASSWASSSYEQYF. CDR3 in DNA: TGTGCCAGCAGCTGGGCCTCAAGCTCCTACGAGCAGTACTTC.

This clonotype was observed a few times. The chain carries TRBV20-1 and TRBJ2-7, with 7 bases matching TRBD1. CDR1 DFQATT and CDR2 SNEGSKA come from the germline V gene (reference sequence). V trimming: 3 bases; J trimming: 3 bases; junction bases outside the gene matches: 2. The CDR3 totals 12 residues. This CDR3 is CSASQGDYEQYF. The CDR3 region has the DNA TGCAGTGCTAGCCAGGGGGACTACGAGCAGTACTTC.

The chain uses TRBV7-3 and TRBJ1-1; D is undetermined. The V gene lost 5 bases and the J gene lost 0 bases, with 10 bases spanning the gap. CDR3 length: 14 residues. CDR1 is SGHTA and CDR2 is FQGTGA in the germline V gene. CDR3 DNA sequence: TGTGCCAGCAGCGAGTCCTCGATGAACACTGAAGCTTTCTTT. This translates into CASSESSMNTEAFF.

As regards this clonotype: Just one base apart from a much larger clone, this may be a read error. This sequence joins TRBV4-1 and TRBJ1-1; TRBD1 aligns across 8 bases. The CDR3 length is 16 residues. The germline V gene has CDR1 MGHRA and CDR2 YSYEKL. Trimming took 2 bases from V and 3 from J; bases not matched to a gene: 8. The CDR3 protein is CASSQRDRGMDTEAFF. DNA of the CDR3: TGCGCCAGCAGCCAACGAGACAGGGGCATGGACACTGAAGCTTTCTTT.

This clonotype was observed a few times. The V call is TRBV29-1, the J call TRBJ2-3; unclear D gene. The V gene's germline CDR1 is SQVTM and CDR2 ANQGSEA. V was shortened by 0 bases and J by 4 bases, with 11 bases between the two germline ends. The CDR3 contains 14 residues. The CDR3: CSVEDLNRADTQYF. The CDR3 DNA reads as TGCAGCGTTGAAGATCTTAACCGCGCAGATACGCAGTATTTT.

The genes are TRBV6-1 and TRBJ2-7, with TRBD2 identical over 14 bases. After removal of 6 bases from V and 5 bases from J, the junction contained 3 bases not matched to a gene. The CDR3 loop spans 14 amino acids. Per the germline V gene, CDR1 is MNHNS and CDR2 is SASEGT. In DNA form, the CDR3 reads TGTGCCAGCAGCACGACTAGCGGGAGGGACGAGCAGTACTTC. It codes for CASSTTSGRDEQYF.

This clonotype was detected many times. The rearrangement uses TRBV28 and TRBJ2-5, with D maybe TRBD1 (6 bases). The V end was cut by 8 bases, the J end by 4 bases, with 17 bases between. Germline V lookup: CDR1 MDHEN, CDR2 SYDVKM. The CDR3 loop spans 14 amino acids. The CDR3 loop is CASGPYRELETQYF. The CDR3 nucleotides read TGTGCCAGCGGTCCCTACAGGGAATTAGAGACCCAGTACTTC.

The chain carries TRBV14 and TRBJ2-1; 10 bases are shared with TRBD1. The CDR3 is made up of 13 amino acids. V shed 4 bases, J shed 10 bases, and the junction held 4 bases outside the gene matches. Per the germline V gene, CDR1 is SGHDN and CDR2 is FVKESK. The DNA for the CDR3 is TGTGCCAGCAGCCCGATGACAGGGGGCGAGCAGTTCTTC. Translated, it gives CASSPMTGGEQFF.

This clonotype came up many times. This chain links TRBV3-1 with TRBJ1-4, with D tentatively TRBD1 (5 bases). Germline CDR1 and CDR2: LGHDT and YNNKEL (reference sequence). This CDR3 is built from 16 residues. The ends were cut back, 3 bases at V and 8 bases at J, with 19 bases in the middle. CDR3 sequence: CASSHYARGLNEKLFF. In DNA form, the CDR3 reads TGTGCCAGCAGCCACTACGCAAGGGGCCTTAACGAAAAACTGTTTTTT.

The genes are TRBV4-1 and TRBJ2-3, with D unclear. The germline V gene encodes CDR1 MGHRA and CDR2 YSYEKL. The CDR3 loop spans 14 amino acids. V lost 5 bases and J 0 bases, leaving 9 bases between the germline ends. The CDR3: CASSLPTSTDTQYF. CDR3 bases: TGCGCCAGCAGCTTACCGACTAGCACAGATACGCAGTATTTT.

V usage is TRBV7-9 and J usage is TRBJ1-4; D perhaps matches TRBD1 (5 bases). CDR1 is SEHNR, CDR2 FQNEAQ, per germline (reference sequence). The CDR3 sequence is 15 residues long. V dropped 5 bases and J dropped 8 bases, with 18 bases sitting between them. The CDR3 DNA reads as TGTGCCAGCAGCCGCGTGGGGGGTCCCCGGGAAAAACTGTTTTTT. It specifies CASSRVGGPREKLFF.

This clonotype has ten or more counts. V is TRBV20-1 and J is TRBJ1-6; 9 positions agree with TRBD1. The germline gives CDR1 DFQATT, CDR2 SNEGSKA (reference sequence). The J segment lost 10 bases and the V segment lost 1 base, leaving 11 bases of the junction unmatched. The CDR3 length is 16 residues. CDR3 residues: CSARGGQGTTGSPLHF. The CDR3 bases are TGCAGTGCTAGAGGGGGACAGGGTACTACTGGCTCACCCCTCCACTTT.

There are many counts of this clonotype. The chain has TRBV6-6 and TRBJ1-2; TRBD1 is a possible D gene (5 bases). Trimming took 4 bases from V and 5 from J, leaving 17 bases between them. The CDR3 sequence is 15 residues long. CDR1 is MNHNY, CDR2 SVGAGI, per germline (reference sequence). The CDR3 spells CASSSLTTASYGYTF. CDR3 bases: TGTGCCAGCAGTTCCCTAACGACAGCCTCATATGGCTACACCTTC.

The chain links TRBV5-1 to TRBJ2-7, with a tentative D call TRBD2 (7 bases). This CDR3 contains 14 residues. The germline V gene encodes CDR1 SGHRS and CDR2 YFSETQ. V shed 2 bases and J shed 5 bases, with 14 bases lying between them. The CDR3: CASSFRGATNEQYF. For the CDR3, the DNA is TGCGCCAGCAGCTTCCGGGGGGCCACCAACGAGCAGTACTTC.

V is TRBV6-2 or TRBV6-3 and J is TRBJ2-7, with TRBD2 as a possible D gene (6 bases). The germline V and J ends were trimmed by 2 bases and 5 bases, with 16 bases remaining between them. Germline lookup yields CDR1 MNHEY and CDR2 SVGEGT. The CDR3 is made up of 15 amino acids. CDR3 sequence (DNA): TGTGCCAGCAGTTACGGAGGGACCTCCTGGGACGAGCAGTACTTC. It encodes CASSYGGTSWDEQYF.

This clonotype was seen more than once but under ten times. The rearrangement joins TRBV5-1 to TRBJ2-5; D remains ambiguous. The CDR3 runs to 16 residues. Trimming pared 4 bases from V and 5 bases from J, leaving 21 bases between. The germline gives CDR1 SGHRS, CDR2 YFSETQ. The CDR3 nucleotides are TGCGCCAGCAGCCCCGGCCGAGACCGGATCTCCGAGACCCAGTACTTC. Protein sequence: CASSPGRDRISETQYF.